The clone carrying this T cell receptor (beta chain) was detected many times. This library used around 0.4 ug RNA and molecular barcoded adaptors spanning alpha/delta and beta/gamma chains. TCRdb called the reads again in MiXCR, with one record for every CDR3 protein. In the table there are 35,000 to 40,000 distinct CDR3 sequences, 14% of which are singletons. This sample was included in a study of read filtering for tumor transcriptome and immune sequencing. As for the study in general: R-ISS stage counts were eight or nine for I, 15 to 20 for II, six or seven for III.

The material sequenced was a population of CD138-negative cells sorted from bone marrow. The clonotype originates from a donor at least 40 years old with multiple myeloma.

For the CDR3, the DNA is TGCAGTGCAGGAAGGGGAGGTCAGCCCCAGCATTTT. Translated, it gives CSAGRGGQPQHF. The rearrangement joins TRBV20-1 to TRBJ1-5; D is possibly TRBD1 (5 bases). Looked up from germline, CDR1 is DFQATT and CDR2 is SNEGSKA (reference sequence). CDR3 length: 12 residues. V was trimmed by 6 bases and J by 6 bases, leaving 12 bases between them.